This TCR beta chain came from a study of Ad26.COV2.S vaccination and SARS-CoV-2 variants. A word on this clone: The antigen is undetermined.

Profiling relied on immunoSEQ multiplex PCR, and the TCRdb table lists in-frame clones only, not all of them. The table has roughly 450,000 clones, 75% to 95% seen once. Findings and caveats of the study: Vaccine recipients showed a spike-specific TCR breadth that was higher than in placebo recipients.

CDR3 size: 15 residues. V shed 4 bases, J shed 1 base, and the junction held 5 bases outside the gene matches. Germline CDR1 and CDR2: SGHDN and FVKESK. The treatment denotes: approximately 18 received Ad26.COV2.S at low or high dose, single or two shots; about 5 received placebo; per-sample allocation not given. Day 63 after the first vaccine or placebo injection was the time point for sampling. It was Wuhan-strain SARS-CoV-2 spike that the Ad26 vaccine vector expressed. The sequence came from a person aged 18-65 years who received the Ad26.COV2.S COVID-19 vaccine or a placebo. The material was peripheral blood, obtained in a trial of Ad26.COV2.S vaccine versus placebo. The chain carries TRBV14 and TRBJ2-3; 7 nucleotides match TRBD2. The CDR3 loop is CASSLRSGGTDTQYF. The CDR3 coding sequence is TGTGCCAGCAGCCTCAGAAGCGGGGGCACAGATACGCAGTATTTT.